This T cell receptor beta chain was sequenced in a study of radiation and T cells in renal cell carcinoma. Overall study: Nephrectomy followed 15 Gy stereotactic body radiation by 4 weeks.

Time point here: baseline pretreatment blood. The treatment: 15 Gy SBRT to primary tumor, nephrectomy 4 weeks later. After SBRT, blood was collected at 2 and 4 weeks, plus baseline. Overall study results and limits: Top tumor clonotypes rose in blood 2 weeks post-radiation, then contracted. No pretreatment tumor biopsies were available for baseline clonotypes.

The data were produced by immunoSEQ multiplex PCR, yet TCRdb's version contains in-frame clones alone and is incomplete. Of 70,000 to 100,000 clones detected, approximately 80% appear once; the ten largest clones hold less than 7%. The CDR3 loop spans 15 amino acids. V was trimmed by 2 bases and J by 3 bases, leaving 14 bases between them. Germline V gives CDR1 MDHEN, CDR2 SYDVKM. This clone appeared many times. What it binds is not known. This sequence was found in a man aged 60 to 69 with renal cell carcinoma. Sequenced here: blood, sampled from a patient whose treatment included radiotherapy and nephrectomy. This chain uses TRBV28 with TRBJ2-7, with TRBD2 as a possible D gene (6 bases). The CDR3 DNA sequence: TGTGCCAGCAGTTTAGGGGGGAGCCGGGACTACGAGCAGTACTTC. It codes for CASSLGGSRDYEQYF.